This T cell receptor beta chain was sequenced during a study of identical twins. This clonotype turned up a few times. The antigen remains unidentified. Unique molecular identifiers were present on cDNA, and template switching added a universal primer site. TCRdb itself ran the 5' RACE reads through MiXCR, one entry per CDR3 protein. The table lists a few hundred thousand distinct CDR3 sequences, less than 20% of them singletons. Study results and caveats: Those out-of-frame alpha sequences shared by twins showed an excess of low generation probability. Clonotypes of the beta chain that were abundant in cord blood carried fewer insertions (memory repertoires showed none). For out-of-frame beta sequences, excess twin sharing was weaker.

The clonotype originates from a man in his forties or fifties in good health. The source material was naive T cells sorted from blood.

The CDR3: CSVVGGAETQYF. The CDR3 region has the DNA TGCAGCGTTGTAGGTGGGGCCGAGACCCAGTACTTC. The chain couples TRBV29-1 to TRBJ2-5; possible D gene TRBD1, 5 bases. The CDR3 covers 12 residues. V was shortened by 4 bases and J by 5 bases, with 11 bases between the two germline ends. The germline V gene has CDR1 SQVTM and CDR2 ANQGSEA.